This T cell receptor (beta chain) is drawn from a study of shared clonotypes between healthy human individuals. The V and J ends lost 4 bases and 2 bases respectively, with 7 bases between them. The length of the CDR3 is 13 residues. Germline CDR1 reads SGHTS; CDR2 reads YDEGEE. As concerns this clone: Other nucleotide sequences in the sample specify the same CDR3.

Produced via immunoSEQ multiplex PCR; TCRdb's table is partial and in-frame only. The sample gives about 2 million clones, roughly 96% of which show up once; around 0.13% is in the top ten. Sequencing used naive CD4+ T cells sorted from blood. The subset here: CD45RA+ positively selected. The rearrangement uses TRBV5-8 and TRBJ1-5; D is ambiguous. This clonotype was sampled from a man aged 18 to 30 in good health. Here the CDR3 DNA reads TGTGCCAGCAGCCTCGCAGGCAATCAGCCCCAGCATTTT. It codes for CASSLAGNQPQHF. The full variable domain, rest sourced from reference TRBV5-8 and TRBJ1-5, is EAGVTQSPTHLIKTRGQQATLRCSPISGHTSVYWYQQALGLGLQFLLWYDEGEERNRGNFPPRFSGRQFPNYSSELNVNALELEDSALYLCASSLAGNQPQHFGDGTRLSIL.